This T cell receptor (beta chain) was recovered during a study of blood T cells in healthy people across ages. The wider study: With template switching, about one barcoded beta molecule was captured per two T cells. Study findings and constraints: Long-lived donors had more naive CD4+ cells and higher diversity than aged donors. No conclusive comparison of naive versus antigen-experienced cells was possible with unsorted PBMCs.

With 6 bases clipped from V and 3 bases from J, the junction kept 5 bases outside the gene matches. The CDR3 covers 15 residues. Germline V gene data show CDR1 as SGHTA and CDR2 as FQGNSA. This clonotype was recorded a few times. As yet, its antigen is unknown. Combining a sample-barcoded 5' primer with a J-beta primer mix, a second PCR ran for about 7 to 11 cycles. From the 5' RACE reads, TCRdb called clonotypes with MiXCR, one entry per CDR3 protein. This table holds roughly 700,000 distinct CDR3 sequences, about half found once. Sequencing input: blood. The chain carries TRBV7-2 and TRBJ2-7; the match to TRBD2 covers 13 bases. The receptor comes from a woman in her sixties or seventies in good health. Here the CDR3 reads CASRSGLAGIYEQYF. The CDR3 nucleotides are TGTGCCAGCAGGTCGGGACTAGCGGGGATCTACGAGCAGTACTTC. Based on the CDR3 plus reference TRBV7-2 and TRBJ2-7, the full variable domain is GAGVSQSPSNKVTEKGKDVELRCDPISGHTALYWYRQSLGQGLEFLIYFQGNSAPDKSGLPSDRFSAERTGGSVSTLTIQRTQQEDSAVYLCASRSGLAGIYEQYFGPGTRLTVT.